The present entry profiles one T cell receptor (beta chain) with its context. With 1 base removed from V and 2 bases from J, the gap between germline ends came to 10 bases. This CDR3 comprises 15 residues. Germline V gives CDR1 SGHRS, CDR2 YFSETQ. This specimen belongs to a study of control samples from healthy donors and cancer patients. The repertoire was sequenced with immunoSEQ multiplex PCR; TCRdb's copy has only in-frame clones and lacks some. The sample contains over 75,000 clones, about nine tenths of which appear only once. The TCR sequence derives from a man under 40 in good health. The chain has TRBV5-1 and TRBJ2-1; D perhaps matches TRBD2 (5 bases). The sequencing input was blood. The CDR3 DNA sequence: TGCGCCAGCAGCTTGAGTAGCGAGACCTACAATGAGCAGTTCTTC. Amino acid sequence: CASSLSSETYNEQFF.